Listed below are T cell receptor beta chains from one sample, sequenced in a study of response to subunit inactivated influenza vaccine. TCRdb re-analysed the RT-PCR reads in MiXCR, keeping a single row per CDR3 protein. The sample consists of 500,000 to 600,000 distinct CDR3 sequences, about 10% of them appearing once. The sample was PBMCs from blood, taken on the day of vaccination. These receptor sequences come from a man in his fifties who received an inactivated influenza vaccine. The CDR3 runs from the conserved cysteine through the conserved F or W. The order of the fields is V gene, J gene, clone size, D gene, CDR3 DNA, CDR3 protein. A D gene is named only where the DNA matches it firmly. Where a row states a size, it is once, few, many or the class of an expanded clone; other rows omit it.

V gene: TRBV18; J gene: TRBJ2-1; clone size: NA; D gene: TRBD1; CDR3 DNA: TGTGCCAGCTCACCAGGAGGGACAGGGAGGGAGAATGAGCAGTTCTTC; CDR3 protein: CASSPGGTGRENEQFF
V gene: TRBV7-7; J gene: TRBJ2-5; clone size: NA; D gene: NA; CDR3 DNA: TGTGCCAGCAGCTTGGGGGCAACAGGGACGGTGGAGACCCAGTACTTC; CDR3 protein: CASSLGATGTVETQYF
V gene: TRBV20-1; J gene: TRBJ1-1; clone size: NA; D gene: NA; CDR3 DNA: TGCAGTGCTAGAGGCACTATGGGTTACACTGAAGCTTTCTTT; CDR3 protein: CSARGTMGYTEAFF
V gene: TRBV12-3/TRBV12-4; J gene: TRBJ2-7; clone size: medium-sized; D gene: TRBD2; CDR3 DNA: TGTGCCAGCAGCTCGGGACTAGCGGGTTACGACTTC; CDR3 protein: CASSSGLAGYDF
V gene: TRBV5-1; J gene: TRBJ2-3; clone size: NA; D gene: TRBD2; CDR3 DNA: TGCGCCAGCAGCTTGGATGGGAGGGCCGCAGATACGCAGTATTTT; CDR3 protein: CASSLDGRAADTQYF
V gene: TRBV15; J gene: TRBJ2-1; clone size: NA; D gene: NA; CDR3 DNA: TGTGCCACCAGCGAGGCTTCGGGGCATGAGCAGTTCTTC; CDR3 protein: CATSEASGHEQFF
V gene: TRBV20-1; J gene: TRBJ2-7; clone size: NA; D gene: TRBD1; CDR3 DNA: TGCAGTGCTGGGGGACCGGGACAGGGGTCTAACGAGCAGTACTTC; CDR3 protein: CSAGGPGQGSNEQYF
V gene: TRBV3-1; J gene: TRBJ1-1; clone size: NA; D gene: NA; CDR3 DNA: TGTGCCAGCAGCCCAGTATCGGGGGGGCCGAACACTGAAGCTTTCTTT; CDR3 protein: CASSPVSGGPNTEAFF
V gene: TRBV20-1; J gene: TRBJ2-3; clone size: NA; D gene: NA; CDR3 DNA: TGCAGTGCTAGATCCGGGACGCCGAGCACAGATACGCAGTATTTT; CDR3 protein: CSARSGTPSTDTQYF
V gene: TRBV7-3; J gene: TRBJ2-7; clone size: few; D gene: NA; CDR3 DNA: TGTGCCAGCAGAGGAGGTAGAGTTTACGAGCAGTACTTC; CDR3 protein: CASRGGRVYEQYF
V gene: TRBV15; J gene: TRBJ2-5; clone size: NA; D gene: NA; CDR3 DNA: TGTGCCACCAGCAGAGATCCAGGGGAAATTGGAGAGACCCAGTACTTC; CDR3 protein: CATSRDPGEIGETQYF
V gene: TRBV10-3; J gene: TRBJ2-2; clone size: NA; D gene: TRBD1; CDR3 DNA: TGTGCCATCAGTGGTTGGACAGGGGGAAGCACCGGGGAGCTGTTTTTT; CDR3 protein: CAISGWTGGSTGELFF
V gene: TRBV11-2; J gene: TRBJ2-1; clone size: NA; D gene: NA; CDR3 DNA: TGTGCCAGCAGCTTAGGACTAACTGTCTACAATGAGCAGTTCTTC; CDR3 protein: CASSLGLTVYNEQFF
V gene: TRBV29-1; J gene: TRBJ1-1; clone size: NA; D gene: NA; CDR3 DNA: TGCAGCGTTGAAGGGCCAATGAACACTGAAGCTTTCTTT; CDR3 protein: CSVEGPMNTEAFF
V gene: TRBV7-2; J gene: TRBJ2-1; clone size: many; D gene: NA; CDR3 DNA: TGTGCCAGCAGCTTAGGGCCAGGGAGTAATGAGCAGTTCTTC; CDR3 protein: CASSLGPGSNEQFF
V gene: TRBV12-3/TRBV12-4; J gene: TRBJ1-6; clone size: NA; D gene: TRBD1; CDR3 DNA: TGTGCCAGCAGTCCCGGACAGGGACAAAATTCACCCCTCCACTTT; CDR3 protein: CASSPGQGQNSPLHF
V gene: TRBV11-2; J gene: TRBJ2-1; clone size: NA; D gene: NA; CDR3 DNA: TGTGCCAGCAGTTCGGGGCAGGCGAACTACAATGAGCAGTTCTTC; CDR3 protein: CASSSGQANYNEQFF
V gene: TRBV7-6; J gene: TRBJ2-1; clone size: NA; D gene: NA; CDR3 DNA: TGTGCCAGCAGCTTAGGTCGCGAGGGGCCGGGTTACAATGAGCAGTTCTTC; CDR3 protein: CASSLGREGPGYNEQFF
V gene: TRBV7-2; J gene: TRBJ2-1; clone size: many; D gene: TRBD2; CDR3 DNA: TGTGCCAGCAGCTTTCCGGGACTAGCGCTCTCCTACAATGAGCAGTTCTTC; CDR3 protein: CASSFPGLALSYNEQFF
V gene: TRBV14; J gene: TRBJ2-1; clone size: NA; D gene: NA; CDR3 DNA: TGTGCCACCTACAAAACTAGCTCCTACAATGAGCAGTTCTTC; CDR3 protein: CATYKTSSYNEQFF
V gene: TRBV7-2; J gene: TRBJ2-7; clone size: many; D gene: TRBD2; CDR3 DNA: TGTGCCAGCAGCTTACAAAGGTCGGGGGGGACATATGAGCAGTACTTC; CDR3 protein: CASSLQRSGGTYEQYF
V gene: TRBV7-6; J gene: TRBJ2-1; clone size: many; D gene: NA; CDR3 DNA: TGTGCCAGCAGCTTACTCGTTAGCGGAAACTCCTACAATGAGCAGTTCTTC; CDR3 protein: CASSLLVSGNSYNEQFF
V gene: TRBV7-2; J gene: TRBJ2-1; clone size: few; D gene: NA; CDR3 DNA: TGTGCCAGCCTGGTGGGTTCCTACAATGAGCAGTTCTTC; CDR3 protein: CASLVGSYNEQFF
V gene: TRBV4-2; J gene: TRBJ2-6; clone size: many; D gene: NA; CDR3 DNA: TGTGCCAGCAGCCAAGTGGGACACTCTGGGGCCAACGTCCTGACTTTC; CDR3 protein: CASSQVGHSGANVLTF
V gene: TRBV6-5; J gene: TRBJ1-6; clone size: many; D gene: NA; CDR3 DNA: TGTGCCAGCAGTTACTCTTGGGATTTGGCTATTTCACCCCTCCACTTT; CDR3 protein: CASSYSWDLAISPLHF
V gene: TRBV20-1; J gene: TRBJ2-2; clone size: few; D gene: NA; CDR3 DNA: TGCAGTGCTAGCGGGGGGCGGAACACCGGGGAGCTGTTTTTT; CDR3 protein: CSASGGRNTGELFF
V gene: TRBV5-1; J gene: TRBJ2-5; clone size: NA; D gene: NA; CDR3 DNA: TGCGCCAGCCTTTTCAGTCCAGGGGGGGAAGAGACCCAGTACTTC; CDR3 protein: CASLFSPGGEETQYF
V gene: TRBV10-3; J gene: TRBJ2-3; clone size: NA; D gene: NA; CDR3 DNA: TGTGCCTATTCCGGGTTGGGCACAGATACGCAGTATTTT; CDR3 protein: CAYSGLGTDTQYF
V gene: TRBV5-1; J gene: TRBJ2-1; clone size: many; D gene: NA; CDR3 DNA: TGCGCCAGCAGCTTGGGGGGAGATATGTACGTGCAGTTCTTC; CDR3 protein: CASSLGGDMYVQFF
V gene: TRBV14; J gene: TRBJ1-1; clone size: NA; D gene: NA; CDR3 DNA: TGTGCCAGCAGCCCCCTCTCCAACACTGAAGCTTTCTTT; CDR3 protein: CASSPLSNTEAFF
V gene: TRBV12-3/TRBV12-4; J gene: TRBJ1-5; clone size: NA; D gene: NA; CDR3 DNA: TGTGCCAGCAGTTTACAGAATAGCAATCAGCCCCAGCATTTT; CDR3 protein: CASSLQNSNQPQHF
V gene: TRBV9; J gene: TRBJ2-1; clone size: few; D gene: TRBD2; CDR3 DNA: TGTGCCAGCAGCCCAGGACTAGCGGGAGAGGGGGAGCAGTTCTTC; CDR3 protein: CASSPGLAGEGEQFF
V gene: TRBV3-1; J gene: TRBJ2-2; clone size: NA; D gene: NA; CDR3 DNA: TGTGCCAGCAGCCAAGGGGGACGGAGAAACACCGGGGAGCTGTTTTTT; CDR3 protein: CASSQGGRRNTGELFF
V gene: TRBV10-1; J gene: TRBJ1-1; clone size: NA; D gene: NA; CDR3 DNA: TGCGCCAGCAGTGGTTCTATGAACACTGAAGCTTTCTTT; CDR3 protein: CASSGSMNTEAFF
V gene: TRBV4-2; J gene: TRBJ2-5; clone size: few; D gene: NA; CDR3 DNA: TGTGCCAGCAGTCCCCCGGGGGTTGAGACCCAGTACTTC; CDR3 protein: CASSPPGVETQYF
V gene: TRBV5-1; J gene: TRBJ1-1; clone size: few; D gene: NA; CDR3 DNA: TGCGCCAGCCGCGTAGGAAACACTGAAGCTTTCTTT; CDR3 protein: CASRVGNTEAFF
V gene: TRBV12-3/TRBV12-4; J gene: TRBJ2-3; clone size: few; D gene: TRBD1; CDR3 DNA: TGTGCCAGCAGGCCAGGGGGAAACAACGCAGATACGCAGTATTTT; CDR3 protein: CASRPGGNNADTQYF
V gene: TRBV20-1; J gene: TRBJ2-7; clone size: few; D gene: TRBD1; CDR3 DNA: TGCGGTGCTAGAAGACCAGGGGGTTCCCACGAGCAGTACTTC; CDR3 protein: CGARRPGGSHEQYF
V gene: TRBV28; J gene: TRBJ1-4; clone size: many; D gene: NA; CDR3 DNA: TGTGCCAGCAGCCCGAGTTTGGAGGTGAACCATCTTAATGAAAAACTGTTTTTT; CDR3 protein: CASSPSLEVNHLNEKLFF
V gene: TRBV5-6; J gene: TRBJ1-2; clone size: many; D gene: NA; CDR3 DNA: TGTGCCAGCAGCTTGCCCGACAACTATGGCTACACCTTC; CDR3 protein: CASSLPDNYGYTF
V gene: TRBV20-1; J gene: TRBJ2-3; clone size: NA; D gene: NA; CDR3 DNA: TGCAGTGCCCCCCGGGTGGACCCAGATACGCAGTATTTT; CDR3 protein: CSAPRVDPDTQYF
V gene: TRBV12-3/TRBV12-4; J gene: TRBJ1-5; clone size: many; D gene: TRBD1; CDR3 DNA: TGTGCCAGCAGTTCGACAGGGTCTAGCAATCAGCCCCAGCATTTT; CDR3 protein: CASSSTGSSNQPQHF
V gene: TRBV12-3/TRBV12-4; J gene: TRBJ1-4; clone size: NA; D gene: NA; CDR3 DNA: TGTGCCAGCAGTTTAGGGGGCGCGGATGAAAAACTGTTTTTT; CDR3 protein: CASSLGGADEKLFF
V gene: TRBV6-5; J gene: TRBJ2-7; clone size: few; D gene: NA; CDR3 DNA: TGTGCCAGCAGATACGGGGGGCTTCCATCCTACGAGCAGTACTTC; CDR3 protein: CASRYGGLPSYEQYF
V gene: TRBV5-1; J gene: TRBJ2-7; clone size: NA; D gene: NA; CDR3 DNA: TGCGCCAGCAAAACCACAGGAGGTCAAAGGGAGCAGTACTTC; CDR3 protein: CASKTTGGQREQYF
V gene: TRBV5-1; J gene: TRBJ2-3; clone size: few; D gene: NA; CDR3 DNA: TGCGCCAGCAGCTTGGGGTCCGTAGATACGCAGTATTTT; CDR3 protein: CASSLGSVDTQYF
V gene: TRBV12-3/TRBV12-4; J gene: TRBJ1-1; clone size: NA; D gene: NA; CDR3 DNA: TGTGCCAGCAGTTTATCAGGTGGTTACGCTTTCTTT; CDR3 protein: CASSLSGGYAFF
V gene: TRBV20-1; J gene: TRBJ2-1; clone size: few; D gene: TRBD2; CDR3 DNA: TGCAGTGCTAGAGCACACACCACACTAGCGGGAGGGTCGGATGAGCAGTTCTTC; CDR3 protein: CSARAHTTLAGGSDEQFF
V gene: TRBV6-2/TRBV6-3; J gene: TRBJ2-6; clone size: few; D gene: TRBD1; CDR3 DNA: TGTGCCAGCAGCCCTAGACAGGGGAGAACCGGGGCCAACGTCCTGACTTTC; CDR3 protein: CASSPRQGRTGANVLTF
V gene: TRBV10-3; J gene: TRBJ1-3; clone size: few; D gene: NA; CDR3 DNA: TGTGCCATCACCACGGACCGAGGAAACACCATATATTTT; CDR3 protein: CAITTDRGNTIYF
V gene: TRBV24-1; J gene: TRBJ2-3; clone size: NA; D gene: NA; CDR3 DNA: TGTGCCACCAGCGACGTGGGACTTGGAGGGACAGATACGCAGTATTTT; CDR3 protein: CATSDVGLGGTDTQYF